This T cell receptor beta chain was identified in a study of read filtering for tumor transcriptome and immune sequencing. There are many counts of this clonotype. Its target is unknown. From approximately 430 ng of RNA, a library with molecular barcoded alpha/delta and beta/gamma adaptors was made. One entry per CDR3 protein results from TCRdb running MiXCR on the reads. Here the sample spans around 130,000 distinct CDR3 sequences, roughly 13% being singletons. The CDR3 contains 14 residues. Germline CDR1 and CDR2: DFQATT and SNEGSKA (reference sequence). V was clipped by 3 bases and J by 1 base, with 10 bases between them. Broader study findings: Without single-read clonotypes, shared clonotype proportions correlated more between IR-seq and RNA-seq.

The sequence was obtained from a donor at least 40 years old with multiple myeloma. The specimen sequenced was a population of CD138-negative cells sorted from bone marrow. The rearrangement links TRBV20-1 to TRBJ2-4; no firm D call. The CDR3: CSASSGFAKNIQYF. The CDR3 coding sequence is TGCAGTGCTAGTTCGGGTTTTGCCAAAAACATTCAGTACTTC.